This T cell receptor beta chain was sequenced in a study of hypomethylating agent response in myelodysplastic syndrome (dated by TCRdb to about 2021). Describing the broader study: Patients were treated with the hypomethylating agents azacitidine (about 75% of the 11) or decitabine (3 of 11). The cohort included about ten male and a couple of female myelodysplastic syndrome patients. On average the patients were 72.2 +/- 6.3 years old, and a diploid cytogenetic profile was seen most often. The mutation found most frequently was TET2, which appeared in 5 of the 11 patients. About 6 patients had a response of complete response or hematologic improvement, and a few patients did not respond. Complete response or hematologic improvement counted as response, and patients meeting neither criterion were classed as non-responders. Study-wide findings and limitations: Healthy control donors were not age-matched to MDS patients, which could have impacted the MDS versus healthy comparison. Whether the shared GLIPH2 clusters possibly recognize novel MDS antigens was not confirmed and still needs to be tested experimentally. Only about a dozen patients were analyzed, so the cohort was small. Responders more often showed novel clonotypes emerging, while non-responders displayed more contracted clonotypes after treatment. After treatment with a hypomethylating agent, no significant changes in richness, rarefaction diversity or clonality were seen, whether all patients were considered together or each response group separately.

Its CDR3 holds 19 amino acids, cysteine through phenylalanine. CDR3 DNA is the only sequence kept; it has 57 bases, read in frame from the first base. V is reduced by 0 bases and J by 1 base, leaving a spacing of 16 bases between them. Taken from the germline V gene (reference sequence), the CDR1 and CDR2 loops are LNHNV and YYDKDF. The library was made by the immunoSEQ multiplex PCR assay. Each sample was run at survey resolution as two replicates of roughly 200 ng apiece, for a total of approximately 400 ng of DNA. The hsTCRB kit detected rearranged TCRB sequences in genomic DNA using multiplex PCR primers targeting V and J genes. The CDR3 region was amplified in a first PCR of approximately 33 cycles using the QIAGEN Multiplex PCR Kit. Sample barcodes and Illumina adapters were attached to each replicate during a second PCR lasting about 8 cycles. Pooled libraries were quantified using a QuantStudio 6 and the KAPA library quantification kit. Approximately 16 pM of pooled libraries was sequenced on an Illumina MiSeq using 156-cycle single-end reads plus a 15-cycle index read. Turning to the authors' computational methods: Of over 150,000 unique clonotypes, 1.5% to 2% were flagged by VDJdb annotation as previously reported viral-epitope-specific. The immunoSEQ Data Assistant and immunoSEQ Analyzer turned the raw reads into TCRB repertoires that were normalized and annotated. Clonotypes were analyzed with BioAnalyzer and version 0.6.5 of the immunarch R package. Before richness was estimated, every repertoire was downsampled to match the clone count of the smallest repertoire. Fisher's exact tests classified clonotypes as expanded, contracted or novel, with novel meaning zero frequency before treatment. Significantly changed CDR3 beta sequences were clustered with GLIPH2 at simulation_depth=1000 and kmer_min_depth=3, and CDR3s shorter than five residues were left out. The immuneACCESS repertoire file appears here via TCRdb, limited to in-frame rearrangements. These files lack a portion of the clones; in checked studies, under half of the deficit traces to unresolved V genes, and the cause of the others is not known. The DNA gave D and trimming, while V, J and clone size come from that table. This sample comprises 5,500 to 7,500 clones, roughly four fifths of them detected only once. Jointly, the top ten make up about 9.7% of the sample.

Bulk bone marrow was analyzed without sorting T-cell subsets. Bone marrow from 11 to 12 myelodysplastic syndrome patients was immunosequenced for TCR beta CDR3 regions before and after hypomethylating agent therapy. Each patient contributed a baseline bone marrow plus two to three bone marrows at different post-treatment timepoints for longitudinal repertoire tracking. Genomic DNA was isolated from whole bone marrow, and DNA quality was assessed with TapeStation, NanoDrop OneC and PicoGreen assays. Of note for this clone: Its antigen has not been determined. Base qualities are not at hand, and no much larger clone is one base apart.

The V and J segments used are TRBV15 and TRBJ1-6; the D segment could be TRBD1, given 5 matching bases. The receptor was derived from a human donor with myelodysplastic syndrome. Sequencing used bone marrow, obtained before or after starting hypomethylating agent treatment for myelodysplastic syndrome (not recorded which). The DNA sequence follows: TGTGCCACCAGCAGAGATGGGGCCGGGGGAAGGTCCTATAATTCACCCCTCCACTTT. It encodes CATSRDGAGGRSYNSPLHF.